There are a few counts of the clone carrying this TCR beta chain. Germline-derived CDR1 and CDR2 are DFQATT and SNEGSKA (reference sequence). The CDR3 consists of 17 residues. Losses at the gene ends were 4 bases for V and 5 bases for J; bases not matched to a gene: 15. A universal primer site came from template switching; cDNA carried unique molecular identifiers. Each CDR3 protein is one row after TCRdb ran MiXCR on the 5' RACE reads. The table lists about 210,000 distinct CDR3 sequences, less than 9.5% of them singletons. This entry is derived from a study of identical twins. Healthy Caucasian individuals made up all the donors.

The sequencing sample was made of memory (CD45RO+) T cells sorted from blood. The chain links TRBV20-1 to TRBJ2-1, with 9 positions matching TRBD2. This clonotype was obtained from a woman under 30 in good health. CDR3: CSAMRREGSRKNNEQFF. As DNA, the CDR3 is TGCAGTGCTATGAGGCGGGAGGGATCCCGGAAAAACAATGAGCAGTTCTTC.